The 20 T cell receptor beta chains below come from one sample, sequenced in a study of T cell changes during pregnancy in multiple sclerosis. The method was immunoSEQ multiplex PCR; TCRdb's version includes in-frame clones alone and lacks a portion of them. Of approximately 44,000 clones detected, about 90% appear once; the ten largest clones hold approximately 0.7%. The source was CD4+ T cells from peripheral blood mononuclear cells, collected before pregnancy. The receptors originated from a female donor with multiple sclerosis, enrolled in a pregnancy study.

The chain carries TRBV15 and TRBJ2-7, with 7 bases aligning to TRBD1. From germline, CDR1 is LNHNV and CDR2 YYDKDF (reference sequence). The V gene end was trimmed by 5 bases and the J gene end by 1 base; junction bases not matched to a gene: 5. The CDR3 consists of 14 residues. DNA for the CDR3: TGTGCCACCAGCCGGGACAGCATATCCTACGAGCAGTACTTC. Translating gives CATSRDSISYEQYF.

The CDR3 coding sequence is TGTGCCAGCAGTTACGGGGACGTGAGGGGAGGCTATGGCTACACCTTC. It encodes CASSYGDVRGGYGYTF. The chain is built from TRBV6-5 and TRBJ1-2; perhaps TRBD1 as D (5 bases). Trimming left V 2 bases short and J 4 bases short, with 17 bases between. There are 16 residues in the CDR3. Germline CDR1 and CDR2: MNHEY and SVGAGI.

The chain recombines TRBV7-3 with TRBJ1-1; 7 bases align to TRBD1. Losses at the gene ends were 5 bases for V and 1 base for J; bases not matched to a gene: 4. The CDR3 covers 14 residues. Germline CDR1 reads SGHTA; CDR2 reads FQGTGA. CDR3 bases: TGTGCCAGCAGCCGACAGGGCCAGAACACTGAAGCTTTCTTT. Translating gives CASSRQGQNTEAFF.

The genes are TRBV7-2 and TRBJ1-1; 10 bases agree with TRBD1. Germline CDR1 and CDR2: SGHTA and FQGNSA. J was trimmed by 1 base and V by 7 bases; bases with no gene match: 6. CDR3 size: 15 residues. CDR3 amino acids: CASTFGTGANTEAFF. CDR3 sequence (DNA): TGTGCCAGCACCTTTGGGACAGGGGCGAACACTGAAGCTTTCTTT.

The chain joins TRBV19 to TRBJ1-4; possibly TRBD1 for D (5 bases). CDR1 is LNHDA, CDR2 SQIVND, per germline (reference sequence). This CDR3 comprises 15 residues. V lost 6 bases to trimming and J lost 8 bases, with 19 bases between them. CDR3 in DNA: TGTGCCAGTAGCAAAACCGGGACTAATGCCGAAAAACTGTTTTTT. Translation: CASSKTGTNAEKLFF.

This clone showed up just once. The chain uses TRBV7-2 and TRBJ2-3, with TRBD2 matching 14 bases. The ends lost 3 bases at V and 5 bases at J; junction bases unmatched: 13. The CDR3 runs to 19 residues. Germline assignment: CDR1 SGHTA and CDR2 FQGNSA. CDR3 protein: CASSFKLGTSGGTRDTQYF. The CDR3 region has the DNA TGTGCCAGCAGCTTCAAGCTCGGGACTAGCGGGGGTACCAGAGATACGCAGTATTTT. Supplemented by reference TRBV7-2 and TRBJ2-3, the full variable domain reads GAGVSQSPSNKVTEKGKDVELRCDPISGHTALYWYRQSLGQGLEFLIYFQGNSAPDKSGLPSDRFSAERTGGSVSTLTIQRTQQEDSAVYLCASSFKLGTSGGTRDTQYFGPGTRLTVL.

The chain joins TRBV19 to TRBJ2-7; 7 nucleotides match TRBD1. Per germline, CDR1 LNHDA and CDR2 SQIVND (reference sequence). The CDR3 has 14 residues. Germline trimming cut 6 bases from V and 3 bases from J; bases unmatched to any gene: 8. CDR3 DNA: TGTGCCAGTAGAAACAGGGGCGCAATCTACGAGCAGTACTTC. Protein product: CASRNRGAIYEQYF.

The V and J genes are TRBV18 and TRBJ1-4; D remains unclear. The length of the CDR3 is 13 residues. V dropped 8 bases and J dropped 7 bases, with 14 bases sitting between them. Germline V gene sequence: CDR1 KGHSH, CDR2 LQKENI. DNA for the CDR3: TGTGCCAGCCGCGGAACCCGGGGTGAAAAACTGTTTTTT. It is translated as CASRGTRGEKLFF.

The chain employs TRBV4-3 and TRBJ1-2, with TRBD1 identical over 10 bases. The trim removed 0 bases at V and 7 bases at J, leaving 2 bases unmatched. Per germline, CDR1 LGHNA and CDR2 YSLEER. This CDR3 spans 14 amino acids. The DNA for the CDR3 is TGCGCCAGCAGCCAAGATCGGACAGGGGGTGGCTACACCTTC. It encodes CASSQDRTGGGYTF.

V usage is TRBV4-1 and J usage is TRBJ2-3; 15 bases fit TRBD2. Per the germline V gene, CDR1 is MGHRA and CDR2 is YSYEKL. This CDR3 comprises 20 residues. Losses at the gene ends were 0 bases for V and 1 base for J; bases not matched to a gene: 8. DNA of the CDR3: TGCGCCAGCAGCCAAGATGGACTAGCGGGGGGGCGGTCGGGCACAGATACGCAGTATTTT. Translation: CASSQDGLAGGRSGTDTQYF.

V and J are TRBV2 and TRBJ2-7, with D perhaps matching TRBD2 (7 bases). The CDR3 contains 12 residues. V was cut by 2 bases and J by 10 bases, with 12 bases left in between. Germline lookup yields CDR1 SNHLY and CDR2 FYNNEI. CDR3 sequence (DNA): TGTGCCAGCAGTGAATGGGGGGGCGAACAGTACTTC. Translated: CASSEWGGEQYF.

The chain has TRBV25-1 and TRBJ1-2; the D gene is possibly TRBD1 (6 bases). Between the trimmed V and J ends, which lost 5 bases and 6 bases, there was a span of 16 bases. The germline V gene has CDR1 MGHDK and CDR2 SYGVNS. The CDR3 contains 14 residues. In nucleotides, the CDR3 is TGTGCCAGCAGTTTGACAGGACTGAGCGATGGCTACACCTTC. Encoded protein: CASSLTGLSDGYTF.

In DNA, the CDR3 is TGTGCCAGCAGGAACTCCGGGACAGGGATTAATCAGCCCCAGCATTTT. Translated: CASRNSGTGINQPQHF. V usage is TRBV6-6 and J usage is TRBJ1-5, with 9 bases aligning to TRBD1. CDR3 size: 16 residues. Germline V gene lookup returns CDR1 MNHNY and CDR2 SVGAGI (reference sequence). The trim removed 6 bases at V and 4 bases at J, leaving 10 bases unmatched.

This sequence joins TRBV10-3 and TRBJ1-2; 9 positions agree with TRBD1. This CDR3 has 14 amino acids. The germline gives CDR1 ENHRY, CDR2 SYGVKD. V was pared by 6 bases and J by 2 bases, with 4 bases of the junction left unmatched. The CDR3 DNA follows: TGTGCCATCAGCTTAGGACAGGGGAACTATGGCTACACCTTC. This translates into CAISLGQGNYGYTF.

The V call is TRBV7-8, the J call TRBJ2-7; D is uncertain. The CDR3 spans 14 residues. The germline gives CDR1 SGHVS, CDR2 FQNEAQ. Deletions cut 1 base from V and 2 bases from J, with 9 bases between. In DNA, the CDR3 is TGTGCCAGCAGCTTAGTAGCCTATGCCTACGAGCAGTACTTC. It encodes CASSLVAYAYEQYF.

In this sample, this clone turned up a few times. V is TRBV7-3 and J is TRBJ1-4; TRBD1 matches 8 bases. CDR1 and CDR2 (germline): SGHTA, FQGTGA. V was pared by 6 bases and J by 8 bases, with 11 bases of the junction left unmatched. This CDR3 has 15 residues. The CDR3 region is CASRGRQGKQEKLFF. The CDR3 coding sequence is TGTGCCAGCAGAGGTAGACAGGGGAAACAAGAAAAACTGTTTTTT.

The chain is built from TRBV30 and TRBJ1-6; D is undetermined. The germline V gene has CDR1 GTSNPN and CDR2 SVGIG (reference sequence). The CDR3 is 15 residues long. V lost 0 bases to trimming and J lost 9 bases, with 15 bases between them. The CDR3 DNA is TGTGCCTGGAGTGTAGGCGGGCTTCCCATTTCACCCCTCCACTTT. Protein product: CAWSVGGLPISPLHF.

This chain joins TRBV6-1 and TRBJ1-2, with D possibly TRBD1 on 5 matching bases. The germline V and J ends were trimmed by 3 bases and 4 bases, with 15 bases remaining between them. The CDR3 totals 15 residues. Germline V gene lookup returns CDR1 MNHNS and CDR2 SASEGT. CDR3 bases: TGTGCCAGCAGTGAGAGTCCGACAGCTCTCTATGGCTACACCTTC. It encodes CASSESPTALYGYTF.

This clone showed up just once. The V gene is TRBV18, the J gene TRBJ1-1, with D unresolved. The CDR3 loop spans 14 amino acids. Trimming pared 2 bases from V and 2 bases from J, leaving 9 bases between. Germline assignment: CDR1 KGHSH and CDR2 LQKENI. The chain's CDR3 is CASSPIDINTEAFF. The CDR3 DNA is TGTGCCAGCTCACCAATAGACATAAACACTGAAGCTTTCTTT.

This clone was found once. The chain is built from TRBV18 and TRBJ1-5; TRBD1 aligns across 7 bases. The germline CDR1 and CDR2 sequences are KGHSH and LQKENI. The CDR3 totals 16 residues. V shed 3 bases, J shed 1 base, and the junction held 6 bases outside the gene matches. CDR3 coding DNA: TGTGCCAGCTCACCGGCAGGGGGGACAAGCAATCAGCCCCAGCATTTT. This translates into CASSPAGGTSNQPQHF.